The 7 T cell receptor beta chains given below trace back to one sample, sequenced in a study of cytomegalovirus exposure and HLA in healthy donors. The PCR had 60 Vbeta and 13 Jbeta primers. Produced via immunoSEQ multiplex PCR; TCRdb's table is partial and in-frame only. The sample lists 150,000 or so clones, 64% occurring once. Sequenced sample: PBMCs. The receptors come from a young woman in good health and CMV-seropositive.

The V and J genes are TRBV18 and TRBJ1-1; D not certain. Germline CDR1 KGHSH, CDR2 LQKENI. The CDR3 totals 15 residues. V shed 6 bases and J shed 2 bases, with 16 bases lying between them. The chain's CDR3 is CASSRATGKNTEAFF. For the CDR3, the DNA is TGTGCCAGCTCCCGCGCTACGGGGAAAAACACTGAAGCTTTCTTT.

The chain uses TRBV6-6 and TRBJ1-3; no definite D call. Per germline, CDR1 MNHNY and CDR2 SVGAGI (reference sequence). This CDR3 is 13 amino acids long. V lost 7 bases, J lost 4 bases, and 11 bases lay in between. This CDR3 is CASIGGPGNTIYF. The CDR3 DNA reads TGTGCCAGCATCGGCGGGCCCGGAAACACCATATATTTT.

This clone appeared a single time. The V call is TRBV14, the J call TRBJ1-3; D is ambiguous. The CDR3 covers 13 residues. Trimming removed 3 bases from V and 5 bases from J, with 8 bases in between. The germline gives CDR1 SGHDN, CDR2 FVKESK. CDR3 bases: TGTGCCAGCAGCCAGATCGACAGAAACACCATATATTTT. It yields the protein CASSQIDRNTIYF.

The chain carries TRBV7-2 and TRBJ2-7, with a tentative D call TRBD2 (6 bases). There are 14 residues in the CDR3. Per the germline V gene, CDR1 is SGHTA and CDR2 is FQGNSA. V lost 1 base and J 7 bases, leaving 14 bases between the germline ends. DNA for the CDR3: TGTGCCAGCAGCTTAGTTTGGACTAAGGGGGAGCAGTACTTC. The encoded protein is CASSLVWTKGEQYF.

This clone was seen a handful of times. The chain links TRBV7-2 to TRBJ2-4, with TRBD1 matching 11 bases. Germline CDR1 is SGHTA and CDR2 is FQGNSA. This CDR3 has 18 residues. Trimming took 4 bases from V and 1 from J; bases not matched to a gene: 9. CDR3 in amino acids: CASSSRRDRGSAKNIQYF. CDR3 in DNA: TGTGCCAGCAGCTCGAGGCGGGACAGGGGGTCGGCCAAAAACATTCAGTACTTC.

The rearrangement links TRBV30 to TRBJ2-2; TRBD1 agrees at 9 bases. CDR1 GTSNPN and CDR2 SVGIG come from the germline V gene (reference sequence). With V trimmed by 2 bases and J by 4 bases, 8 bases remained unmatched. The CDR3 spans 16 residues. The CDR3 nucleotides are TGTGCCTGGAGTCCTCGGACAGGGGTATTCACCGGGGAGCTGTTTTTT. Amino acids: CAWSPRTGVFTGELFF.

J is TRBJ1-2 and V is TRBV28, with D possibly matching TRBD1 (5 bases). Looked up from germline, CDR1 is MDHEN and CDR2 is SYDVKM. The CDR3 has 14 residues. V was pared by 3 bases and J by 2 bases, with 10 bases between. The CDR3 region has the DNA TGTGCCAGCAGTTTTCTGGGGCAGAACTATGGCTACACCTTC. As protein: CASSFLGQNYGYTF.